The rows below give T cell receptor beta chains drawn from one sample of a study of blood T cell repertoires in COVID-19. Data came from immunoSEQ multiplex PCR; TCRdb stores just in-frame clones and leaves some out. The table has under 150,000 clones, more than 80% seen once. Material: peripheral blood. Receptor source: a woman aged 55 to 70 with active COVID-19. Each CDR3 is given with its conserved first and last residue. Each record gives: clone size, D gene, J gene, V gene, CDR3 DNA, CDR3 protein. A D gene is named only where the DNA matches it firmly. Part of the rows lack a size; the others show once, few, many or a class for expanded clones.

NA,NA,TRBJ1-5,TRBV20-1,TGCAGTGCTAGTCGGATTTCTACGCGGGTCGGGGGGAGCAATCAGCCCCAGCATTTT,CSASRISTRVGGSNQPQHF
NA,NA,TRBJ2-1,TRBV5-4,TGTGCCAGCAGCATCCGACTAGCCTACAATGAGCAGTTCTTC,CASSIRLAYNEQFF
NA,TRBD2,TRBJ2-4,TRBV5-1,TGCGCCAGCAGCTTTCTAGCGGGAGAGGGAAACATTCAGTACTTC,CASSFLAGEGNIQYF
NA,TRBD2,TRBJ2-5,TRBV7-7,TGTGCCAGCAGCCCCCTCGCCCTACTAGCGGGAGGGGAGACCCAGTACTTC,CASSPLALLAGGETQYF
NA,TRBD2,TRBJ2-5,TRBV5-6,TGTGCCAGCAGCTTGGTTGCGGGACTAGGGCCTCAAGAGACCCAGTACTTC,CASSLVAGLGPQETQYF
once,TRBD1,TRBJ1-5,TRBV10-3,TGTGCCATCAGTGAGTCGACAGGGTTGGGACAGCCCCAGCATTTT,CAISESTGLGQPQHF
NA,NA,TRBJ1-1,TRBV7-3,TGTGCCAGCAGCTCCGCCAGGGGGAACACTGAAGCTTTCTTT,CASSSARGNTEAFF
NA,NA,TRBJ2-2,TRBV27,TGTGCCAGCAGTTTATTAGCGTACACCGGGGAGCTGTTTTTT,CASSLLAYTGELFF
NA,TRBD1,TRBJ1-3,TRBV28,TGTGCCAGCAGGAGGACAGGGCCTGGAAACACCATATATTTT,CASRRTGPGNTIYF
NA,TRBD1,TRBJ2-5,TRBV6-5,TGTGCCAGCAGCCACCGACAGGGTGGGGAGACCCAGTACTTC,CASSHRQGGETQYF
NA,NA,TRBJ1-1,TRBV5-1,TGCGCCAGCAGTTATCACAAGACAGGCCCTAACACTGAAGCTTTCTTT,CASSYHKTGPNTEAFF
NA,NA,TRBJ2-7,TRBV2,TGTGCCAGCAGTCTAGGTGGCGCCTCCTACGAGCAGTACTTC,CASSLGGASYEQYF
NA,TRBD1,TRBJ1-2,TRBV7-2,TGTGCCAGCAGCTTAGGATGGACAGGGGTGAACTATGGCTACACCTTC,CASSLGWTGVNYGYTF
NA,TRBD2,TRBJ2-3,TRBV7-3,TGTGCCAGCAGACTAGCGGGCCTCAGTAGCACAGATACGCAGTATTTT,CASRLAGLSSTDTQYF
NA,TRBD1,TRBJ2-7,TRBV28,TGTGCCAGCACCCTTTACAGGGGGACCTACGAGCAGTACTTC,CASTLYRGTYEQYF
NA,TRBD1,TRBJ2-1,TRBV24-1,TGTGCCACCCCTCTAGGGGGCTCCCCTGGGGAGTACAATGAGCAGTTCTTC,CATPLGGSPGEYNEQFF
NA,NA,TRBJ1-1,TRBV24-1,TGTGCCACCAGTGATGAAAAGGGAGTAGATGAAGCTTTCTTT,CATSDEKGVDEAFF
NA,TRBD2,TRBJ2-1,TRBV3-1/TRBV3-2,TGTGCCAGCAGCCATATAGCGGGAGGTGAGCAGTTCTTC,CASSHIAGGEQFF
NA,TRBD1,TRBJ2-2,TRBV18,TGTGCCAGCTCACCACGGGCTCAGGGGGCGAACACCGGGGAGCTGTTTTTT,CASSPRAQGANTGELFF
NA,NA,TRBJ2-1,TRBV29-1,TGCAGCGTTGAAGTTGCAGGGGGGTATGAGCAGTTCTTC,CSVEVAGGYEQFF
NA,TRBD1,TRBJ1-4,TRBV4-1,TGCGCCAGCAGCCTTCAGCTGGGTCGGACAGGGAATGAAAAACTGTTTTTT,CASSLQLGRTGNEKLFF
once,NA,TRBJ2-3,TRBV10-1,TGCGCCAGCAGTGGAGCGGCCACAGATACGCAGTATTTT,CASSGAATDTQYF
once,TRBD1,TRBJ1-5,TRBV6-2/TRBV6-3,TGTGCCAGCAGCCACCAAGGACAGGGGTTGTGGCAGCCCCAGCATTTT,CASSHQGQGLWQPQHF
NA,TRBD2,TRBJ2-1,TRBV6-5,TGTGCCAGCGCCAGCGGGACGGGCAATGAGCAGTTCTTC,CASASGTGNEQFF
NA,TRBD2,TRBJ2-2,TRBV5-1,TGCGCCAGCAGCTTGGCCCGGGGGGGGCTAGCTGGATATCGAGGGGCCGGGGAGCTGTTTTTT,CASSLARGGLAGYRGAGELFF
NA,TRBD1,TRBJ2-3,TRBV27,TGTGCCAGCAGTTTAACAGGGGGTAGTCTCATCCTCACAGATACGCAGTATTTT,CASSLTGGSLILTDTQYF